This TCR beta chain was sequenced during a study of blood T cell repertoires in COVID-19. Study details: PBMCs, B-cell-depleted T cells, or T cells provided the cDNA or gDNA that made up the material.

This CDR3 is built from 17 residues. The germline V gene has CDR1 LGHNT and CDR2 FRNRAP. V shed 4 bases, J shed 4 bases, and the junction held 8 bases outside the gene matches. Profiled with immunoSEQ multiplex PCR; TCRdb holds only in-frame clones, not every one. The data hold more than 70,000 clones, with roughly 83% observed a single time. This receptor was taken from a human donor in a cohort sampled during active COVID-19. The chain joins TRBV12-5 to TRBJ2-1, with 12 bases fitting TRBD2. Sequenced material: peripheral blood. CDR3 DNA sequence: TGTGCTAGTGGTTCCCACTGGACTAGCGGGGAGTACAATGAGCAGTTCTTC. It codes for CASGSHWTSGEYNEQFF.